Detailed here is one T cell receptor beta chain. Profiling relied on immunoSEQ multiplex PCR, and the TCRdb table lists in-frame clones only, not all of them. In the table there are some 130,000 clones, approximately 90% of which are singletons. This sample was taken from a study of blood T cell repertoires in COVID-19. Overall study: Sites in the United States, Italy and Spain provided acute and convalescent COVID-19 samples. Sources were T cells, B-cell-depleted T cells, or PBMCs; the material itself was cDNA or gDNA.

Trimming at V came to 1 base and at J to 0 bases, leaving 8 bases not matched to a gene. Germline lookup yields CDR1 LGHNA and CDR2 YNFKEQ. The CDR3 consists of 18 residues. The sequence was obtained from a man between 60 and 75 years old with active or convalescent COVID-19. Input material: peripheral blood. The chain links TRBV4-2 to TRBJ1-3, with TRBD1 matching 8 bases. CDR3 DNA: TGTGCCAGCAGCCAAGGAGGGACAGGACAAAGCTCTGGAAACACCATATATTTT. Its protein is CASSQGGTGQSSGNTIYF.